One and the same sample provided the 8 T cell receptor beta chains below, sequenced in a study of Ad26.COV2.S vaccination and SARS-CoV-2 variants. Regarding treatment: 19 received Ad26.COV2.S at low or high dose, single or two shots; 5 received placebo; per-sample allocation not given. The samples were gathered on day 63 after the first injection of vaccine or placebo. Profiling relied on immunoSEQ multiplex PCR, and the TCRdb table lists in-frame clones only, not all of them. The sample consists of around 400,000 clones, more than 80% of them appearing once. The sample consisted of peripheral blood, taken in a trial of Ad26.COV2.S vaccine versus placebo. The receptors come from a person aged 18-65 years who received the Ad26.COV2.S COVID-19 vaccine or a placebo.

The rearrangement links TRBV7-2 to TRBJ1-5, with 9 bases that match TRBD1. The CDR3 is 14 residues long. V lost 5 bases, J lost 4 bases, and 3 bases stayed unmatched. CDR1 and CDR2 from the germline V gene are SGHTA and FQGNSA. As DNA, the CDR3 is TGTGCCAGCAGCCCGGGACAGGGAAATCAGCCCCAGCATTTT. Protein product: CASSPGQGNQPQHF.

CDR3 residues: CASSQVTRAGGRYTEAFF. DNA for the CDR3: TGTGCCAGCAGCCAAGTCACCCGGGCAGGGGGCCGCTACACTGAAGCTTTCTTT. The V gene is TRBV4-2, the J gene TRBJ1-1; 8 nucleotides agree with TRBD1. Germline V lookup: CDR1 LGHNA, CDR2 YNFKEQ. After removal of 1 base from V and 3 bases from J, the junction contained 13 bases not matched to a gene. This CDR3 has 18 amino acids.

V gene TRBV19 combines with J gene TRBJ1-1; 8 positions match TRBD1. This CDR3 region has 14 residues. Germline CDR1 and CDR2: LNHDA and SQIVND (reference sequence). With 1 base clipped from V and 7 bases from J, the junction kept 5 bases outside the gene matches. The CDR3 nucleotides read TGTGCCAGTAGTATAGGACAGGGGATCGGTGAAGCTTTCTTT. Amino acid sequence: CASSIGQGIGEAFF. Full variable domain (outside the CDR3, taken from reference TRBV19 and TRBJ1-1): DGGITQSPKYLFRKEGQNVTLSCEQNLNHDAMYWYRQDPGQGLRLIYYSQIVNDFQKGDIAEGYSVSREKKESFPLTVTSAQKNPTAFYLCASSIGQGIGEAFFGQGTRLTVV.

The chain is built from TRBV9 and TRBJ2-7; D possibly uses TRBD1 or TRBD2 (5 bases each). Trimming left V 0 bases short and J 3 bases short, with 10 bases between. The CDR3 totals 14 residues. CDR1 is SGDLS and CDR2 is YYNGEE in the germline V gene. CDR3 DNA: TGTGCCAGCAGCGTAGGGGGACCCATCTACGAGCAGTACTTC. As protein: CASSVGGPIYEQYF.

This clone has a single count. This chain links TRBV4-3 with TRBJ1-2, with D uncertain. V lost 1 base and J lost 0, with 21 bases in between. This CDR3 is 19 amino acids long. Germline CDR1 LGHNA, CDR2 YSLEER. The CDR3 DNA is TGCGCCAGCAGCCAAGCCCCCTATGGCAGCCCAAAGACTAACTATGGCTACACCTTC. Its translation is CASSQAPYGSPKTNYGYTF.

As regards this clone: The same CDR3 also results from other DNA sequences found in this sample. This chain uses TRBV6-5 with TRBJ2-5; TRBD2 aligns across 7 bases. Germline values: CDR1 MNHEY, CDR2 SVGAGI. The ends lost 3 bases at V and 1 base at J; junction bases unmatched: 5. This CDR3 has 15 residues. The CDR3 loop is CASSYRGRAQETQYF. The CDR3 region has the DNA TGTGCCAGCAGTTATCGGGGGAGGGCCCAAGAGACCCAGTACTTC.

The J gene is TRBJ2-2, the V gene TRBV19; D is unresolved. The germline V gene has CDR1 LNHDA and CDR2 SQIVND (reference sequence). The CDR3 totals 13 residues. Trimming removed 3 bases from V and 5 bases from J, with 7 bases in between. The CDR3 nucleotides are TGTGCCAGTAGTATGGCCTTAACCGGGGAGCTGTTTTTT. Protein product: CASSMALTGELFF. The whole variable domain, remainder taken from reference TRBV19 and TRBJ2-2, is DGGITQSPKYLFRKEGQNVTLSCEQNLNHDAMYWYRQDPGQGLRLIYYSQIVNDFQKGDIAEGYSVSREKKESFPLTVTSAQKNPTAFYLCASSMALTGELFFGEGSRLTVL.

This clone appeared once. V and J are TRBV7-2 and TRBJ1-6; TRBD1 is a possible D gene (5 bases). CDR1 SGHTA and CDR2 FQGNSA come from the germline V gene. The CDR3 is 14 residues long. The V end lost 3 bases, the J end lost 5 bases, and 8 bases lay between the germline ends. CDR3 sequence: CASSFWGNNSPLHF. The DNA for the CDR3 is TGTGCCAGCAGCTTCTGGGGGAATAATTCACCCCTCCACTTT. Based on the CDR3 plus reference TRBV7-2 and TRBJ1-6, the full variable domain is GAGVSQSPSNKVTEKGKDVELRCDPISGHTALYWYRQSLGQGLEFLIYFQGNSAPDKSGLPSDRFSAERTGGSVSTLTIQRTQQEDSAVYLCASSFWGNNSPLHFGNGTRLTVT.